This TCR beta chain was sequenced for a study of beta chain features in type 1 diabetes. Study outcomes and limitations: Insertion counts at VDJ junctions were lower in type 1 diabetes patients, who also showed more deletions there. A PCR bias possibly favoring shorter templates would apply equally to patients and controls.

Via CD45RO/CCR7/CD25/CD127/CD95/CD27, cells of the CD4+ naive, central memory, regulatory and stem cell-like memory subsets were sorted. Only a few counts were recorded for this clone. Its matching antigen is unknown. Germline lookup yields CDR1 SGHRS and CDR2 YFSETQ. The CDR3 has 14 residues. V dropped 7 bases and J dropped 3; count of bases not matched to a gene: 6. Expressed TCRB transcripts were sequenced, since all the RNA that had been isolated was reverse transcribed. Assay used: immunoSEQ multiplex PCR; TCRdb lists only in-frame clones, some missing. The repertoire has about 140,000 clones, 6.9% of them found once; the top ten carry approximately 1.5%.

This chain connects TRBV5-1 to TRBJ2-5; TRBD2 agrees at 10 bases. Material: central memory CD4+ T cells from blood. This receptor was taken from a woman aged 25-40 years in good health. CDR3 DNA: TGCGCCAGCTCTGGAACTAGCGGGGAAGAGACCCAGTACTTC. This sequence encodes CASSGTSGEETQYF. Based on the CDR3 plus reference TRBV5-1 and TRBJ2-5, the full variable domain is KAGVTQTPRYLIKTRGQQVTLSCSPISGHRSVSWYQQTPGQGLQFLFEYFSETQRNKGNFPGRFSGRQFSNSRSEMNVSTLELGDSALYLCASSGTSGEETQYFGPGTRLLVL.